This TCR beta chain is drawn from a study of cytomegalovirus exposure and HLA in healthy donors. The table lists this clone with a few counts. CDR3 size: 14 residues. V dropped 6 bases and J dropped 5; count of bases not matched to a gene: 9. In germline, CDR1 is MNHEY, CDR2 SMNVEV (reference sequence). PCR involved 60 Vbeta and 13 Jbeta primers. The assay was immunoSEQ multiplex PCR, and TCRdb's table has in-frame clones only and misses some. The sample yields 90,000 to 130,000 clones, nearly 80% seen once. The sequenced sample consisted of PBMCs. This TCR derives from a woman aged 25 to 45 in good health and CMV-seronegative. V usage is TRBV27 and J usage is TRBJ1-1, with 7 positions matching TRBD1. The CDR3 here is CASSSLGTVTEAFF. CDR3 in DNA: TGTGCCAGCAGCTCCCTTGGGACAGTTACTGAAGCTTTCTTT.